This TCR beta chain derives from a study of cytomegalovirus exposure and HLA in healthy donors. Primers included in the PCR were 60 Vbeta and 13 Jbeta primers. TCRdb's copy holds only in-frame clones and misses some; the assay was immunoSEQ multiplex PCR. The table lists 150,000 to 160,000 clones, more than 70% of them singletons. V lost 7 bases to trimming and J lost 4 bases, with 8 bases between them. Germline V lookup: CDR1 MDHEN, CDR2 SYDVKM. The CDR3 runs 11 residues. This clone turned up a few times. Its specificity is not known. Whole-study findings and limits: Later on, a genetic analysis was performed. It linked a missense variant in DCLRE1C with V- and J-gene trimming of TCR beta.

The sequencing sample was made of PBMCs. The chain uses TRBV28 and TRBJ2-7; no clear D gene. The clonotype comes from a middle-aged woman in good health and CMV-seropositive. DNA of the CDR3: TGTGCCAGCACCAACTTATACGAGCAGTACTTC. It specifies CASTNLYEQYF.